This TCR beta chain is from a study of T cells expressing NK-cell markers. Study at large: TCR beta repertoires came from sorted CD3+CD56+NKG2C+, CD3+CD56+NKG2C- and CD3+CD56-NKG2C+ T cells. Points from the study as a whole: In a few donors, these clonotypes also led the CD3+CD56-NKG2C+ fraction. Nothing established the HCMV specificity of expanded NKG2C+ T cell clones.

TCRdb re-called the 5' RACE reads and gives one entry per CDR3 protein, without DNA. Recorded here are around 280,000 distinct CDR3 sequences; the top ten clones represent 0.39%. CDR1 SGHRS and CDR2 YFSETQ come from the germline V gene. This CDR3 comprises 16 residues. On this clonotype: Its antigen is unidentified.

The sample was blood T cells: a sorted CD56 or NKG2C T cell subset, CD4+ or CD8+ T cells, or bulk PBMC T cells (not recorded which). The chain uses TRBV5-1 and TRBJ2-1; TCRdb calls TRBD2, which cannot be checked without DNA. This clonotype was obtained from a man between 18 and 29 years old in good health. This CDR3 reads CASSPLPTSGNNEQFF. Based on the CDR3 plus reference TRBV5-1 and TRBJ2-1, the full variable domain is KAGVTQTPRYLIKTRGQQVTLSCSPISGHRSVSWYQQTPGQGLQFLFEYFSETQRNKGNFPGRFSGRQFSNSRSEMNVSTLELGDSALYLCASSPLPTSGNNEQFFGPGTRLTVL.